A selection of T cell receptor beta chains follows, all from one sample in a study of cytomegalovirus exposure and HLA in healthy donors. TCRdb keeps only in-frame clones here, not all; method: immunoSEQ multiplex PCR. The sample has under 130,000 clones; about 83% are singletons. Sequenced: PBMCs. The receptor set was obtained from a young man in good health and CMV-seronegative. The CDR3 runs from the conserved cysteine through the conserved F or W. Fields, in order: clone size, D gene, V gene, J gene, CDR3 DNA, CDR3 protein. D genes are given only for firm matches. The size of a clone is reported for some rows only, either as once, few or many, or as a class for expanded clones.

NA	NA	TRBV28	TRBJ2-2	TGTGCCAGCAGTCTCTCAGGGCCTAGACCCGGGGAGCTGTTTTTT	CASSLSGPRPGELFF
NA	TRBD1	TRBV28	TRBJ2-7	TGTGCCAGCAGCCGTTCGCGACAGGGGGTCTACGAGCAGTACTTC	CASSRSRQGVYEQYF
NA	NA	TRBV6-5	TRBJ1-1	TGTGCCAGCAGCGTGGGGGGTGATGAAGCTTTCTTT	CASSVGGDEAFF
few	TRBD1	TRBV6-1	TRBJ2-7	TGTGCCAGCAGGGGACAGGGGCGAGCGTACTTC	CASRGQGRAYF
few	NA	TRBV27	TRBJ2-5	TGTGCCAGCAAGACAGACCAAGAGACCCAGTACTTC	CASKTDQETQYF
NA	NA	TRBV5-1	TRBJ2-6	TGCGCCAGCAGCTCGGGGGTAGCTGGGGCCAACGTCCTGACTTTC	CASSSGVAGANVLTF
few	NA	TRBV28	TRBJ2-4	TGTGCCAGCAGTCCCCTCGGAGGCAGCCGTAAAAACATTCAGTACTTC	CASSPLGGSRKNIQYF
NA	TRBD2	TRBV25-1	TRBJ2-2	TGTGCCAGCAGTGATCCGGGACTAGTCTCCACCGGGGAGCTGTTTTTT	CASSDPGLVSTGELFF
NA	NA	TRBV7-2	TRBJ1-2	TGTGCCAGCAGCTTAGTACGGAGGGAAAGTGGCTACACCTTC	CASSLVRRESGYTF
NA	NA	TRBV6-1	TRBJ1-2	TGTGCCAGCAGTGAAGCGCCCGGGTATGGCTACACCTTC	CASSEAPGYGYTF
NA	NA	TRBV7-2	TRBJ2-5	TGTGCCAGCAGCCCGCGGGACCCTCCAGAGACCCAGTACTTC	CASSPRDPPETQYF
few	NA	TRBV29-1	TRBJ2-7	TGCAGCGTTGAGGGGCAGGGGACATACGAGCAGTACTTC	CSVEGQGTYEQYF
once	TRBD2	TRBV7-9	TRBJ2-7	TGTGCCAGCAGCTGGGACAGAGGACTAGCGGGAGGGCGAAGGTACGAGCAGTACTTC	CASSWDRGLAGGRRYEQYF
NA	TRBD2	TRBV6-1	TRBJ2-3	TGTGCCAGCAGAGGCGGGAGGGAGACAGATACGCAGTATTTT	CASRGGRETDTQYF
NA	NA	TRBV5-1	TRBJ1-2	TGCGCCAGCGGCGGGGAAAAGGATGGCTACACCTTC	CASGGEKDGYTF
NA	TRBD1	TRBV6-1	TRBJ2-5	TGTGCCTCCGGGGACAGTCAAGAGACCCAGTACTTC	CASGDSQETQYF
NA	TRBD1	TRBV27	TRBJ2-7	TGTGCCAGCAGTTGGGGACAGCGCTACGAGCAGTACTTC	CASSWGQRYEQYF